A selection of T cell receptor beta chains follows, all from one sample in a study of PD-L1 blockade in urothelial cancer. Using immunoSEQ multiplex PCR, the repertoire was profiled, and TCRdb retains in-frame clones only, with some absent. There are about 57,000 clones in the sample; around 81% occur only once, and around 5.7% lies in the top ten. This material consisted of PBMCs, taken around atezolizumab (anti-PD-L1) treatment. These TCRs come from a man aged 65 to 85 with urothelial cancer. The CDR3 runs from the conserved cysteine through the conserved F or W. Each record gives: CDR3 protein, CDR3 DNA, clone size, CDR3 length, J gene, D gene, V gene. D genes are given only for firm matches. Not all rows give a size; the values are once, few, many and, for expanded clones, a class.

CDR3: CASSLPLGGYGYTF
DNA: TGTGCCAGCAGCTTGCCCCTCGGGGGCTATGGCTACACCTTC
size: once
length: 14
J: TRBJ1-2
D: .
V: TRBV5-6

CDR3: CATSRHRGTGERLLDEQYF
DNA: TGTGCCACCAGCAGACACCGAGGGACAGGGGAACGACTCCTGGACGAGCAGTACTTC
size: .
length: 19
J: TRBJ2-7
D: TRBD1
V: TRBV15

CDR3: CASSLEGQTYEQYF
DNA: TGTGCCAGCAGCTTAGAGGGACAGACCTACGAGCAGTACTTC
size: once
length: 14
J: TRBJ2-7
D: TRBD1
V: TRBV11-2

CDR3: CASSPGATLSYEQYF
DNA: TGTGCCAGCAGCCCAGGGGCCACGCTCTCCTACGAGCAGTACTTC
size: .
length: 15
J: TRBJ2-7
D: .
V: TRBV9

CDR3: CASSPSYRGTGELFF
DNA: TGTGCCAGCAGCCCAAGCTACAGGGGAACCGGGGAGCTGTTTTTT
size: .
length: 15
J: TRBJ2-2
D: TRBD1
V: TRBV7-7

CDR3: CASSLDPGSYEQYF
DNA: TGTGCCAGCAGCTTAGATCCAGGGTCGTACGAGCAGTACTTC
size: .
length: 14
J: TRBJ2-7
D: .
V: TRBV7-2

CDR3: CASSMNMNTEAFF
DNA: TGTGCCAGTAGTATGAACATGAACACTGAAGCTTTCTTT
size: .
length: 13
J: TRBJ1-1
D: .
V: TRBV19

CDR3: CASSLREAYEQYF
DNA: TGTGCCAGCAGCTTAAGAGAGGCCTACGAGCAGTACTTC
size: .
length: 13
J: TRBJ2-7
D: .
V: TRBV13

CDR3: CASSLGGAPTDTQYF
DNA: TGCGCCAGCAGCTTGGGGGGAGCTCCCACAGATACGCAGTATTTT
size: .
length: 15
J: TRBJ2-3
D: .
V: TRBV5-1

CDR3: CASSLQGQEAGNTIYF
DNA: TGTGCCAGCAGCTTACAGGGACAGGAGGCCGGAAACACCATATATTTT
size: .
length: 16
J: TRBJ1-3
D: TRBD1
V: TRBV7-2

CDR3: CASSLDVGEQFF
DNA: TGTGCCAGCAGCTTGGACGTCGGTGAGCAGTTCTTC
size: .
length: 12
J: TRBJ2-1
D: .
V: TRBV5-4

CDR3: CASSSQGAAVAGANVLTF
DNA: TGTGCCAGTAGTAGCCAGGGGGCGGCAGTGGCTGGGGCCAACGTCCTGACTTTC
size: .
length: 18
J: TRBJ2-6
D: TRBD1
V: TRBV19

CDR3: CAWSVSNSPYEQYF
DNA: TGTGCCTGGAGTGTAAGTAACTCACCCTACGAGCAGTACTTC
size: once
length: 14
J: TRBJ2-7
D: .
V: TRBV30

CDR3: CASSPTGTGYEQYF
DNA: TGCGCCAGCAGCCCAACCGGGACAGGCTACGAGCAGTACTTC
size: .
length: 14
J: TRBJ2-7
D: TRBD1
V: TRBV5-1

CDR3: CASSLGRSSGYNSYEQYF
DNA: TGTGCCAGCAGCTTAGGGAGGTCTAGCGGTTATAACTCCTACGAGCAGTACTTC
size: few
length: 18
J: TRBJ2-7
D: TRBD2
V: TRBV11-3

CDR3: CASSYSAVPEQYF
DNA: TGTGCCAGCAGTTACTCGGCAGTACCCGAGCAGTACTTC
size: .
length: 13
J: TRBJ2-7
D: .
V: TRBV6-6

CDR3: CASSYLTGNIEAFF
DNA: TGTGCCAGCAGCTACCTGACAGGGAATATTGAAGCTTTCTTT
size: .
length: 14
J: TRBJ1-1
D: TRBD1
V: TRBV7-9

CDR3: CASSLGGPTGEQYF
DNA: TGCGCCAGCAGCTTAGGGGGTCCGACGGGCGAGCAGTACTTC
size: few
length: 14
J: TRBJ2-7
D: .
V: TRBV5-1

CDR3: CASSSSRDRGVNTQYF
DNA: TGTGCCAGCAGTTCTTCCCGGGACAGGGGTGTTAATACGCAGTATTTT
size: few
length: 16
J: TRBJ2-3
D: TRBD1
V: TRBV25-1

CDR3: CASSYSQDRNTEAFF
DNA: TGTGCCAGCAGTTACTCCCAAGACAGGAACACTGAAGCTTTCTTT
size: .
length: 15
J: TRBJ1-1
D: .
V: TRBV6-5

CDR3: CASSLDWDRGQTQYF
DNA: TGTGCCAGCAGCTTGGATTGGGACAGGGGACAGACCCAGTACTTC
size: once
length: 15
J: TRBJ2-5
D: TRBD1
V: TRBV5-4

CDR3: CSVEGDRGNADTQYF
DNA: TGCAGCGTTGAAGGGGACAGGGGGAATGCAGATACGCAGTATTTT
size: .
length: 15
J: TRBJ2-3
D: TRBD1
V: TRBV29-1

CDR3: CASSLRGAVNYGYTF
DNA: TGTGCCAGCAGCCTCCGTGGGGCAGTTAACTATGGCTACACCTTC
size: .
length: 15
J: TRBJ1-2
D: .
V: TRBV5-8

CDR3: CSARAGYGYTF
DNA: TGCAGTGCTAGGGCGGGGTACGGCTACACCTTC
size: few
length: 11
J: TRBJ1-2
D: .
V: TRBV20-1

CDR3: CASSVPPLEDEQFF
DNA: TGTGCCAGCAGTGTGCCCCCCTTGGAGGATGAGCAGTTCTTC
size: .
length: 14
J: TRBJ2-1
D: .
V: TRBV25-1

CDR3: CASSQGLAGGRGEQFF
DNA: TGTGCCAGCAGCCAGGGACTAGCGGGGGGCCGGGGTGAGCAGTTCTTC
size: few
length: 16
J: TRBJ2-1
D: TRBD2
V: TRBV7-3

CDR3: CASSPGGIGGYTF
DNA: TGTGCCAGCAGTCCAGGGGGAATAGGTGGCTACACCTTC
size: .
length: 13
J: TRBJ1-2
D: TRBD1
V: TRBV6-1

CDR3: CASSPTASSYEQYF
DNA: TGTGCCAGCTCACCAACAGCAAGCTCCTACGAGCAGTACTTC
size: .
length: 14
J: TRBJ2-7
D: .
V: TRBV18

CDR3: CASSLIGGVGLNTEAFF
DNA: TGCGCCAGCAGCTTAATTGGGGGGGTGGGGCTGAACACTGAAGCTTTCTTT
size: .
length: 17
J: TRBJ1-1
D: .
V: TRBV5-1

CDR3: CASSPSSVYGYTF
DNA: TGTGCCAGCTCACCCTCATCGGTCTATGGCTACACCTTC
size: .
length: 13
J: TRBJ1-2
D: .
V: TRBV18

CDR3: CASSSRLAGPYNEQFF
DNA: TGCGCCAGCAGCTCGCGGCTAGCGGGCCCCTACAATGAGCAGTTCTTC
size: .
length: 16
J: TRBJ2-1
D: TRBD2
V: TRBV5-1

CDR3: CASSSMAGIAGELFF
DNA: TGTGCCAGTAGTAGCATGGCGGGAATTGCCGGGGAGCTGTTTTTT
size: .
length: 15
J: TRBJ2-2
D: .
V: TRBV19

CDR3: CASSLGPNQPQHF
DNA: TGTGCCAGCAGCTTGGGGCCCAATCAGCCCCAGCATTTT
size: once
length: 13
J: TRBJ1-5
D: .
V: TRBV7-2

CDR3: CASSITRLNTDTQYF
DNA: TGTGCCAGCAGTATAACGAGACTTAACACAGATACGCAGTATTTT
size: .
length: 15
J: TRBJ2-3
D: .
V: TRBV11-3

CDR3: CASSPHSYGYTF
DNA: TGTGCCAGCAGCCCCCACTCCTATGGCTACACCTTC
size: .
length: 12
J: TRBJ1-2
D: .
V: TRBV7-2

CDR3: CAISESGDRGHEQYF
DNA: TGTGCCATCAGTGAGTCGGGGGACAGAGGCCACGAGCAGTACTTC
size: .
length: 15
J: TRBJ2-7
D: TRBD1
V: TRBV10-3

CDR3: CASKPDRGHVDTEAFF
DNA: TGCGCCAGCAAACCCGACAGGGGGCACGTGGACACTGAAGCTTTCTTT
size: few
length: 16
J: TRBJ1-1
D: TRBD1
V: TRBV5-1

CDR3: CASSLDRGWETQYF
DNA: TGTGCCAGCTCGCTAGACAGGGGATGGGAGACCCAGTACTTC
size: .
length: 14
J: TRBJ2-5
D: TRBD1
V: TRBV18

CDR3: CASSGSYGGIGYEQYF
DNA: TGTGCCAGCAGTGGCTCTTATGGAGGAATCGGATACGAGCAGTACTTC
size: once
length: 16
J: TRBJ2-7
D: .
V: TRBV6-1

CDR3: CASSPIRQGANTGELFF
DNA: TGCGCCAGCAGCCCAATCAGACAGGGGGCGAACACCGGGGAGCTGTTTTTT
size: once
length: 17
J: TRBJ2-2
D: TRBD1
V: TRBV4-1

CDR3: CASSHTGGQGSGANVLTF
DNA: TGTGCCAGCAGCCACACCGGGGGACAGGGCTCTGGGGCCAACGTCCTGACTTTC
size: .
length: 18
J: TRBJ2-6
D: TRBD1
V: TRBV7-9

CDR3: CASSLTLSGSKTGELFF
DNA: TGTGCCAGCAGCTTGACCCTAAGCGGGAGTAAAACCGGGGAGCTGTTTTTT
size: once
length: 17
J: TRBJ2-2
D: TRBD2
V: TRBV7-2

CDR3: CASIRTESNYGYTF
DNA: TGTGCCAGCATTAGGACAGAGTCCAACTATGGCTACACCTTC
size: .
length: 14
J: TRBJ1-2
D: .
V: TRBV6-1

CDR3: CASSLEAGKGTEAFF
DNA: TGTGCCAGCAGCTTAGAGGCAGGGAAAGGCACTGAAGCTTTCTTT
size: .
length: 15
J: TRBJ1-1
D: .
V: TRBV7-2

CDR3: CASSPPNSQNTEAFF
DNA: TGTGCCAGCTCACCACCGAACAGTCAGAACACTGAAGCTTTCTTT
size: .
length: 15
J: TRBJ1-1
D: .
V: TRBV18

CDR3: CAIRNRESEKLFF
DNA: TGTGCCATCAGAAACAGGGAATCTGAAAAACTGTTTTTT
size: .
length: 13
J: TRBJ1-4
D: .
V: TRBV10-3

CDR3: CASSYQGYSYEQYF
DNA: TGTGCCAGCAGTTATCAGGGATACTCCTACGAGCAGTACTTC
size: .
length: 14
J: TRBJ2-7
D: .
V: TRBV28

CDR3: CASIQRASHQETQYF
DNA: TGTGCCAGCATCCAAAGGGCTAGCCACCAAGAGACCCAGTACTTC
size: .
length: 15
J: TRBJ2-5
D: .
V: TRBV5-8

CDR3: CASSLGASGDSRETQYF
DNA: TGCGCCAGCAGCTTGGGGGCTAGCGGGGATAGTAGAGAGACCCAGTACTTC
size: .
length: 17
J: TRBJ2-5
D: TRBD2
V: TRBV5-1

CDR3: CASSSGDRGKAFF
DNA: TGTGCCAGCAGCTCCGGGGACAGGGGGAAAGCTTTCTTT
size: .
length: 13
J: TRBJ1-1
D: TRBD1
V: TRBV13

CDR3: CASSFARGEAFF
DNA: TGTGCCAGCAGTTTCGCCAGGGGAGAAGCTTTCTTT
size: .
length: 12
J: TRBJ1-1
D: .
V: TRBV2

CDR3: CASSQVTTGGYEQYF
DNA: TGCGCCAGCAGCCAAGTTACAACAGGGGGGTACGAGCAGTACTTC
size: .
length: 15
J: TRBJ2-7
D: TRBD1
V: TRBV4-1

CDR3: CASSQVARRGRTDTQYF
DNA: TGTGCCAGCAGCCAAGTCGCTCGGCGGGGTCGCACAGATACGCAGTATTTT
size: few
length: 17
J: TRBJ2-3
D: .
V: TRBV14

CDR3: CASILTSGGSTYNEQFF
DNA: TGCGCCAGCATCCTGACTAGCGGGGGGTCCACCTACAATGAGCAGTTCTTC
size: .
length: 17
J: TRBJ2-1
D: TRBD2
V: TRBV10-2

CDR3: CASSPVPPPTNEKLFF
DNA: TGCGCCAGCAGCCCGGTCCCCCCCCCAACTAATGAAAAACTGTTTTTT
size: .
length: 16
J: TRBJ1-4
D: .
V: TRBV5-1

CDR3: CASSPPLGGEWKQYF
DNA: TGTGCCAGCAGCCCCCCACTAGGGGGGGAGTGGAAGCAGTACTTC
size: .
length: 15
J: TRBJ2-7
D: .
V: TRBV7-9

CDR3: CASLLGLSSYEQYF
DNA: TGTGCCAGCCTACTAGGGCTCAGCTCCTACGAGCAGTACTTC
size: .
length: 14
J: TRBJ2-7
D: .
V: TRBV2

CDR3: CASSWGQEIRDTQYF
DNA: TGTGCCAGCAGTTGGGGCCAGGAGATTAGGGATACGCAGTATTTT
size: .
length: 15
J: TRBJ2-3
D: .
V: TRBV6-6

CDR3: CASSRGGSENTEAFF
DNA: TGTGCCAGCTCACGAGGGGGTTCCGAGAACACTGAAGCTTTCTTT
size: .
length: 15
J: TRBJ1-1
D: .
V: TRBV18

CDR3: CASSPGASGYNEQFF
DNA: TGTGCCAGCAGCCCAGGGGCTAGCGGATACAATGAGCAGTTCTTC
size: .
length: 15
J: TRBJ2-1
D: .
V: TRBV5-4